Listed below are T cell receptor beta chains from one sample, sequenced in a study of OX40 agonist ivuxolimab in advanced cancers. The protocol was immunoSEQ multiplex PCR, while the TCRdb copy is restricted to in-frame clones and leaves out a portion. The sample lists about 36,000 clones, more than 70% occurring once. This sample comprised CD4+ or CD8+ T cells sorted from blood, obtained in a trial of the OX40 agonist ivuxolimab. The receptor set was obtained from an adult with an advanced solid tumor such as melanoma, head and neck, liver or kidney cancer. CDR3s include the opening cysteine and the closing phenylalanine or tryptophan. The order of the fields is J gene, D gene, V gene, CDR3 protein. The D gene is left open where the match is weak.

j_gene: TRBJ2-1; d_gene: TRBD2; v_gene: TRBV4-1; CDR3aa: CASSQALAGELNEQFF
j_gene: TRBJ1-2; d_gene: -; v_gene: TRBV4-2; CDR3aa: CASSQLQGKDYGYTF
j_gene: TRBJ1-1; d_gene: -; v_gene: TRBV4-3; CDR3aa: CASSRTTGGYTEAFF
j_gene: TRBJ1-1; d_gene: -; v_gene: TRBV7-2; CDR3aa: CASSLLRRDTEAFF
j_gene: TRBJ2-7; d_gene: -; v_gene: TRBV11-3; CDR3aa: CASSLAMTYEQYF
j_gene: TRBJ2-7; d_gene: TRBD2; v_gene: TRBV19; CDR3aa: CASSITSGSYEQYF
j_gene: TRBJ2-5; d_gene: -; v_gene: TRBV25-1; CDR3aa: CASSELGGGSKAETQYF
j_gene: TRBJ2-1; d_gene: TRBD2; v_gene: TRBV7-3; CDR3aa: CASSYDSGTPSGEQFF
j_gene: TRBJ2-5; d_gene: TRBD2; v_gene: TRBV5-1; CDR3aa: CASSSEGLAGYQETQYF
j_gene: TRBJ2-7; d_gene: -; v_gene: TRBV7-8; CDR3aa: CASSLGSTYEQYF
j_gene: TRBJ2-5; d_gene: TRBD1; v_gene: TRBV5-4; CDR3aa: CASSFLGQGVLQETQYF
j_gene: TRBJ2-7; d_gene: -; v_gene: TRBV19; CDR3aa: CASSIAPSREQYF
j_gene: TRBJ1-1; d_gene: -; v_gene: TRBV28; CDR3aa: CASSVTGKNTEAFF
j_gene: TRBJ2-1; d_gene: TRBD1; v_gene: TRBV5-6; CDR3aa: CASVLGTGLLYNEQFF
j_gene: -; d_gene: TRBD2; v_gene: TRBV6-5; CDR3aa: CASSRLAGLHYEQYF
j_gene: TRBJ2-7; d_gene: TRBD1; v_gene: TRBV10-3; CDR3aa: CACGGTGGAEQYF
j_gene: TRBJ2-1; d_gene: -; v_gene: TRBV20-1; CDR3aa: CSAPTSSEQFF
j_gene: TRBJ2-2; d_gene: -; v_gene: TRBV27; CDR3aa: CASSLLADTGELFF
j_gene: -; d_gene: TRBD2; v_gene: TRBV7-7; CDR3aa: CASSPGTSGGYEQYF
j_gene: TRBJ1-2; d_gene: TRBD1; v_gene: TRBV4-3; CDR3aa: CASSQDLTGTAGYTF
j_gene: TRBJ2-6; d_gene: -; v_gene: TRBV4-3; CDR3aa: CASSPEAGANVLTF
j_gene: TRBJ2-1; d_gene: -; v_gene: TRBV7-8; CDR3aa: CASSRKPTRISYNEQFF
j_gene: TRBJ2-1; d_gene: -; v_gene: TRBV9; CDR3aa: CASSGWDHNEQFF
j_gene: TRBJ2-3; d_gene: -; v_gene: TRBV4-3; CDR3aa: CASSQDGTSTDTQYF
j_gene: TRBJ2-3; d_gene: TRBD2; v_gene: TRBV4-1; CDR3aa: CASSQQLAGGPTDTQYF
j_gene: TRBJ2-7; d_gene: -; v_gene: TRBV5-6; CDR3aa: CASSLSPLSKNFYEQYF
j_gene: TRBJ2-7; d_gene: TRBD1; v_gene: TRBV5-1; CDR3aa: CASSSRSQGAYEQYF
j_gene: TRBJ2-1; d_gene: TRBD2; v_gene: TRBV29-1; CDR3aa: CSVEYWLAGAYNEQFF
j_gene: TRBJ2-7; d_gene: TRBD1; v_gene: TRBV5-4; CDR3aa: CASSFGAGETGTGGYEQYF
j_gene: TRBJ2-7; d_gene: -; v_gene: TRBV4-3; CDR3aa: CASSDRGNPYEQYF